This TCR beta chain emerged from a study of OX40 agonist ivuxolimab in advanced cancers. General study findings and limits: Doses of 0.1 to 3.0 mg/kg were accompanied by clonal expansion of CD4+ and CD8+ blood T cells by week 6. Compared with CD4+, CD8+ T cells on average had more expanded clones. Compared with others, partial responders at 0.1-3.0 mg/kg displayed clonal expansion among the lowest.

Some clones are missing from TCRdb's copy, which holds only in-frame ones; the method was immunoSEQ multiplex PCR. The table records 67,000 or so clones, about 88% of them present only once. The CDR3 spans 17 residues. Trimming removed 3 bases at V and 9 bases at J, with 27 bases between. Per germline, CDR1 MNHEY and CDR2 SMNVEV (reference sequence). As concerns this clone: Its antigen is as yet unknown.

The sequence derives from an adult with an advanced solid tumor such as melanoma, head and neck, liver or kidney cancer. The sample was CD4+ or CD8+ T cells sorted from blood, taken in a trial of the OX40 agonist ivuxolimab. This chain links TRBV27 with TRBJ2-7, with D unclear. The CDR3 nucleotides read TGTGCCAGCAGTTTCTCTCCCCCCCCGGGCCAAAGACCGGCGCAGTACTTC. Protein product: CASSFSPPPGQRPAQYF.